This T cell receptor beta chain was sequenced in a study of CD8 T cells in ankylosing spondylitis. General study findings and limits: Seven to nine highly homologous variants made up a TCR beta motif, and this motif appeared characteristic of ankylosing spondylitis blood.

Quantitative barcoded 5'-RACE was used to prepare TCR beta libraries. TCRdb called the 5' RACE reads again in MiXCR, with one record for every CDR3 protein. Of almost 400,000 distinct CDR3 sequences listed, about a fifth are singletons. Details on this clonotype: Its antigen is not known.

The material sequenced was blood, either unsorted or a sorted T cell fraction (not recorded which). The clonotype originates from a male donor with ankylosing spondylitis.

In nucleotides, the CDR3 is TGTGCCAGCAGCCCCGCGGTGCGGGAGAAGGGCAATGAGCAGTTCTTC. As protein: CASSPAVREKGNEQFF. The chain carries TRBV6-2 or TRBV6-3 and TRBJ2-1, with 7 bases that match TRBD2. CDR3 length equals 16 residues. Germline loops: CDR1 MNHEY, CDR2 SVGEGT. V shed 6 bases, J shed 6 bases, and the junction held 14 bases outside the gene matches.